The 8 T cell receptor beta chains given below trace back to one sample, sequenced in a study of cytotoxic CD8 clonotypes in ibrutinib-treated CLL. Method: immunoSEQ multiplex PCR; TCRdb's copy keeps in-frame clones and lacks some. The table has some 130,000 clones, roughly 88% seen once. The specimen comprised PBMCs, sampled after 24 months of ibrutinib treatment. The receptor source for this set is a human donor with chronic lymphocytic leukemia.

The CDR3 reads CASSVGGQGADEQYF. CDR3 DNA: TGTGCCAGCAGTGTAGGGGGACAGGGGGCAGACGAGCAGTACTTC. The chain links TRBV28 to TRBJ2-7, with 12 bases fitting TRBD1. CDR3 size: 15 residues. Trimming cost V 5 bases and J 5 bases; bases outside gene matches: 7. The germline gives CDR1 MDHEN, CDR2 SYDVKM.

V gene TRBV7-2 combines with J gene TRBJ2-2; 9 bases line up with TRBD2. This CDR3 spans 14 amino acids. Trimming at V came to 6 bases and at J to 6 bases, leaving 5 bases not matched to a gene. Germline V gene sequence: CDR1 SGHTA, CDR2 FQGNSA. This chain's CDR3 is CASRGTSLAGELFF. Written as DNA, the CDR3 is TGTGCCAGCAGGGGGACTAGCCTGGCCGGGGAGCTGTTTTTT.

This clone was detected once. J is TRBJ2-7 and V is TRBV4-1; the D gene could be TRBD1 or TRBD2 (5 bases each). CDR3 size: 15 residues. CDR1 MGHRA and CDR2 YSYEKL come from the germline V gene. The germline V and J ends were trimmed by 1 base and 3 bases, with 13 bases remaining between them. The CDR3 loop reads CASSQGQGVGYEQYF. DNA of the CDR3: TGCGCCAGCAGCCAAGGTCAGGGAGTCGGCTACGAGCAGTACTTC.

The CDR3 coding sequence is TGTGCCATCAGTGTGAAAGCAGGGGGCCGTAATTCACCCCTCCACTTT. It codes for CAISVKAGGRNSPLHF. The chain employs TRBV10-3 and TRBJ1-6, with TRBD1 matching 8 bases. Looked up from germline, CDR1 is ENHRY and CDR2 is SYGVKD. The V gene end was trimmed by 4 bases and the J gene end by 6 bases; junction bases not matched to a gene: 8. This CDR3 is 16 amino acids long.

CDR3 sequence: CASRQESYEQYF. The CDR3 coding sequence is TGCGCCAGCCGACAGGAGTCCTACGAGCAGTACTTC. The V call is TRBV5-1, the J call TRBJ2-7; possibly TRBD1 for D (6 bases). The ends were cut back, 7 bases at V and 1 base at J, with 9 bases in the middle. The V gene's germline CDR1 is SGHRS and CDR2 YFSETQ. This CDR3 has 12 amino acids.

The CDR3 reads CATLGLAGGKPYNEQFF. The CDR3 bases are TGTGCCACCCTCGGCCTAGCGGGAGGCAAACCCTACAATGAGCAGTTCTTC. The chain is built from TRBV25-1 and TRBJ2-1; TRBD2 matches 11 bases. In germline, CDR1 is MGHDK, CDR2 SYGVNS. There are 17 residues in the CDR3. V lost 10 bases, J lost 2 bases, and 13 bases stayed unmatched.

This clone was recorded only once. This CDR3 is CASSQGGQLYNEQFF. CDR3 in DNA: TGTGCCAGCAGCCAGGGCGGACAGCTTTACAATGAGCAGTTCTTC. This chain connects TRBV4-2 to TRBJ2-1, with a weak D call TRBD1 (6 bases). Per germline, CDR1 LGHNA and CDR2 YNFKEQ. V lost 3 bases, J lost 4 bases, and 13 bases lay in between. The CDR3 extends over 15 amino acids.

The rearrangement uses TRBV27 and TRBJ1-3; D is unclear. The germline V gene encodes CDR1 MNHEY and CDR2 SMNVEV (reference sequence). The CDR3 extends over 16 amino acids. The V gene lost 6 bases and the J gene lost 1 base, with 16 bases spanning the gap. The CDR3 spells CASRAAGSYSGNTIYF. CDR3 in DNA: TGTGCCAGCAGGGCGGCGGGGTCATATTCTGGAAACACCATATATTTT.